The clone carrying this T cell receptor beta chain has at least ten counts. Time point given: blood at routine non-recurrence follow-up after resection. TCRdb re-derived calls from the 5' RACE reads in MiXCR, one entry per CDR3 protein. The data contain under 20,000 distinct CDR3 sequences, around 9.6% of them seen just once; the ten biggest clones take up less than 25%. These data originate in a study of spatial heterogeneity in lung cancer. V gave up 0 bases and J gave up 2 bases; unmatched junction bases: 6. The germline V gene has CDR1 DFQATT and CDR2 SNEGSKA (reference sequence). This CDR3 region has 15 residues.

The sample in question was PBMCs, obtained at follow-up. The chain carries TRBV20-1 and TRBJ2-7, with 8 positions matching TRBD2. The receptor's source is a male donor with early-stage non-small cell lung cancer. CDR3 bases: TGCAGTGCTAGAGAGGTTAGCGGGGACCCCTACGAGCAGTACTTC. Translated: CSAREVSGDPYEQYF.